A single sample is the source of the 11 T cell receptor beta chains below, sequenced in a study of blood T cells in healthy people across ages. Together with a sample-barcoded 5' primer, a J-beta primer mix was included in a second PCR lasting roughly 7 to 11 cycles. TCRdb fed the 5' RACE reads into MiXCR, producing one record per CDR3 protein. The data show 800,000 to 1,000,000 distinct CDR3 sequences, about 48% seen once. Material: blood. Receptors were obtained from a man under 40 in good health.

Here the CDR3 reads CASSSRDSLNQPQHF. The CDR3, as DNA: TGTGCCAGCAGCTCACGGGACAGTCTCAATCAGCCCCAGCATTTT. The rearrangement links TRBV7-6 to TRBJ1-5, with 7 bases identical to TRBD1. V lost 4 bases, J lost 3 bases, and 6 bases stayed unmatched. CDR3 length equals 15 residues. Germline-derived CDR1 and CDR2 are SGHVS and FNYEAQ.

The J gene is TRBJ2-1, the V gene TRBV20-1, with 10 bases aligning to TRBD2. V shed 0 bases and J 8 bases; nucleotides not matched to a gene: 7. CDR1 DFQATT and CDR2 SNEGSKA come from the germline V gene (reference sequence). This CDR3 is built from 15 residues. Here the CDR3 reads CSARDRLAGADEQFF. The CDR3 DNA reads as TGCAGTGCTAGAGATCGGCTAGCGGGGGCTGATGAGCAGTTCTTC.

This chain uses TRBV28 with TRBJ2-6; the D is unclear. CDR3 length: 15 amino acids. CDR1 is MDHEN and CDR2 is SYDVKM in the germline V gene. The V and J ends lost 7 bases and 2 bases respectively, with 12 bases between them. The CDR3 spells CASKGQGAGANVLTF. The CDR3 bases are TGTGCCAGCAAGGGTCAAGGCGCTGGGGCCAACGTCCTGACTTTC.

Written as DNA, the CDR3 is TGTGCCAGCAGCTTACCCGGACTGTACAATGAGCAGTTCTTC. This sequence encodes CASSLPGLYNEQFF. This chain links TRBV7-2 with TRBJ2-1, with D perhaps matching TRBD2 (5 bases). This CDR3 spans 14 amino acids. CDR1 is SGHTA and CDR2 is FQGNSA in the germline V gene. The V gene lost 2 bases and the J gene lost 4 bases, with 9 bases spanning the gap.

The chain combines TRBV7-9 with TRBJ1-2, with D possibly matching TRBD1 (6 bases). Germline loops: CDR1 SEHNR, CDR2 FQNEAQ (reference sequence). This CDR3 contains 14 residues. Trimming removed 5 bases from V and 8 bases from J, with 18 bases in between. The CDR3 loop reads CASSPGQPGRGYTF. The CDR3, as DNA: TGTGCCAGCAGCCCCGGACAGCCCGGGAGGGGCTACACCTTC.

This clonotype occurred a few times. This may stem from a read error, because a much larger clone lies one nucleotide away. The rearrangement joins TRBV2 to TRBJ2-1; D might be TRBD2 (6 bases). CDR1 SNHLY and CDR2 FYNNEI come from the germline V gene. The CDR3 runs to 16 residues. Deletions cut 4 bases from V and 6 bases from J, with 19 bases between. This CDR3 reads CASSVQGGVKGNEQFF. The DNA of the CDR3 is TGTGCCAGCAGTGTTCAAGGAGGGGTCAAGGGCAATGAGCAGTTCTTC.

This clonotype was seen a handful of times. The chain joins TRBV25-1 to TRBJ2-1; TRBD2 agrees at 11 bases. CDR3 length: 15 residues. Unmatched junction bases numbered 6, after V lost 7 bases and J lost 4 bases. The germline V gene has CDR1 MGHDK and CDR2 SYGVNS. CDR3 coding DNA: TGTGCCAGCACACCCGGGACTAGCGGATACAATGAGCAGTTCTTC. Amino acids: CASTPGTSGYNEQFF.

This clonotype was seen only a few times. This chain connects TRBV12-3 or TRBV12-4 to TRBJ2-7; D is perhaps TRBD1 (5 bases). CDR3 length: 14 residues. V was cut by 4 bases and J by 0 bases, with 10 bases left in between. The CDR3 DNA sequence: TGTGCCAGCAGTTCCCAGGACAACTCCTACGAGCAGTACTTC. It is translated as CASSSQDNSYEQYF.

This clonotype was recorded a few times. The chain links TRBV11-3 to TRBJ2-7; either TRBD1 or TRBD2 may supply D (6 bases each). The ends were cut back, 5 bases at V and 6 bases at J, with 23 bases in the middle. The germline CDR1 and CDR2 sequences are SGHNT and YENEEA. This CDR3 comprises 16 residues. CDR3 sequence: CASSLLTGARGLEQYF. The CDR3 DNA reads TGTGCCAGCAGCCTCCTTACCGGGGCCCGGGGGCTCGAGCAGTACTTC.

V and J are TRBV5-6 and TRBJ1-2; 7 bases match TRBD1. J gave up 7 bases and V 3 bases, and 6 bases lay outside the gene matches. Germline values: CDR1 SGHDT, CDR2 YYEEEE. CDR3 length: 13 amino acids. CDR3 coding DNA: TGTGCCAGCAGCTCATGGCGGGACAGTGGCTACACCTTC. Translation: CASSSWRDSGYTF.

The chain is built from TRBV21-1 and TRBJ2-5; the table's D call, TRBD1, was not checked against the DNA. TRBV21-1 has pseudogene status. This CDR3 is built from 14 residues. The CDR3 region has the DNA TGTGCCGTCTCATTTGGACAGGGGCAAGAGACCCAGTACTTC. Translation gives CAVSFGQGQETQYF.